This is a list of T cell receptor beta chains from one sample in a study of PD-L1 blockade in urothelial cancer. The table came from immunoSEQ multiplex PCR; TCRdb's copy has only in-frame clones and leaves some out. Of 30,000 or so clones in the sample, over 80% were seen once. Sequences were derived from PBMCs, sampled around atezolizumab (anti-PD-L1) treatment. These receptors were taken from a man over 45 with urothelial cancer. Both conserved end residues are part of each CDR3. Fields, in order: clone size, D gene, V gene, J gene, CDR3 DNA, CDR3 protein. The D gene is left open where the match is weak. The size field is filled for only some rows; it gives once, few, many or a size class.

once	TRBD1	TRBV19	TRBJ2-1	TGTGCCAGTAGTGTCGGGACAGTCAATGAGCAGTTCTTC	CASSVGTVNEQFF
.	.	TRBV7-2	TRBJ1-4	TGTGCCAGCAGCTTCTCAACTAATGAAAAACTGTTTTTT	CASSFSTNEKLFF
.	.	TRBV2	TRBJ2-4	TGTGCCAGCAGTGGTGACAGAGTCCTAGCCAAAAACATTCAGTACTTC	CASSGDRVLAKNIQYF
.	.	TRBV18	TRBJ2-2	TGTGCCAGCTCACGGACAGTACAGAACACCGGGGAGCTGTTTTTT	CASSRTVQNTGELFF
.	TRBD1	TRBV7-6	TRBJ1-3	TGTGCCAGCAGCTCCCCCCTCCGGGACAGAGGGGACACCATATATTTT	CASSSPLRDRGDTIYF
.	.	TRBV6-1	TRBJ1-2	TGTGCCAGCAGTGAAGGTCAGAGGGATGGCTACACCTTC	CASSEGQRDGYTF
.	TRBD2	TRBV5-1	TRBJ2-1	TGCGCCAGCATCCCCCTAGCGGGAGATTCCAGTGAGCAGTTCTTC	CASIPLAGDSSEQFF
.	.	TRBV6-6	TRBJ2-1	TGTGCCAGCAGCCCAAGCAGGGGCCACTCCTACAATGAGCAGTTCTTC	CASSPSRGHSYNEQFF
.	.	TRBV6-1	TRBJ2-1	TGTGCCAGCAGAGGACAGTCCTACAATGAGCAGTTCTTC	CASRGQSYNEQFF
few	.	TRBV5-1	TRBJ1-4	TGCGCCAGCAGCCACTCAAATTCTAATGAAAAACTGTTTTTT	CASSHSNSNEKLFF
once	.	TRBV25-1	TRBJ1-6	TGTGCCAGCAGCCGCCCGGGGGGGCAGGAAAATTCACCCCTCCACTTT	CASSRPGGQENSPLHF
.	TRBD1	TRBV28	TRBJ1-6	TGTGCCAGCAGTGTTTCCGGGACAGGGTTTTCTTCACCCCTCCACTTT	CASSVSGTGFSSPLHF
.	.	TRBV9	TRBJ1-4	TGTGCCAGCAGCGAGGCCCCGCGGGGGGAAAAACTGTTTTTT	CASSEAPRGEKLFF
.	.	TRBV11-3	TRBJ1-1	TGTGCCAGCAGCTTAGGTTCTACAGACTATGAAGCTTTCTTT	CASSLGSTDYEAFF
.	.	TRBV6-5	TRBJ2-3	TGTGCCAGCAGCACAGGGTACACAGATACGCAGTATTTT	CASSTGYTDTQYF
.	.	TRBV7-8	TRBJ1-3	TGTGCCAGCAGCTGGGCTAATTCGGGGGAAGGCTCTGGAAACACCATATATTTT	CASSWANSGEGSGNTIYF
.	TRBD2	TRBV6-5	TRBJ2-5	TGTGCCAGCAAGCCTAGCGGGACCCGGGGGGAGACCCAGTACTTC	CASKPSGTRGETQYF
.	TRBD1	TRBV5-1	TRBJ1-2	TGCGCCAGCAGCTTAGGGACAGCGCCCTATGGCTACACCTTC	CASSLGTAPYGYTF
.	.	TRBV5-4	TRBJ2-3	TGTGCCAGCAGCTCTGTTGGGGACATCACAGATACGCAGTATTTT	CASSSVGDITDTQYF
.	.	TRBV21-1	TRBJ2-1	TGTGCCAGCCGCCTTAGAGGAGGGAATGAGCAGTTCTTC	CASRLRGGNEQFF
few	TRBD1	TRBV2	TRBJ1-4	TGTGCCAGCCTAAGCCCTACAGGGGGCGTTGAAAAACTGTTTTTT	CASLSPTGGVEKLFF
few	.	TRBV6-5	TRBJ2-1	TGTGCCAGCAGTTACTCGGGGGGTAAAAGCGGTGAGCAGTTCTTC	CASSYSGGKSGEQFF
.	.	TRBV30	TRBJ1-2	TGTGCCTGGAGTCCTTTGGAAGGGCGGGAGTATGGCTACACCTTC	CAWSPLEGREYGYTF
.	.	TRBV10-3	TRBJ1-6	TGTGCCACTGGCCTACCCGGGATTTCACCCCTCCACTTT	CATGLPGISPLHF
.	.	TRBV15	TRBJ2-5	TGTGCCACCAGCAGAGAGCAGGTCCAAGAGACCCAGTACTTC	CATSREQVQETQYF
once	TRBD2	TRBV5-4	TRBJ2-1	TGTGCCAGCAGCTTGAGGCGCGGGAGAGGAGAGCAGTTCTTC	CASSLRRGRGEQFF
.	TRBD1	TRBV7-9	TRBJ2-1	TGTGCCAGCAGCCAAGACAGGGGCTCCTACAATGAGCAGTTCTTC	CASSQDRGSYNEQFF
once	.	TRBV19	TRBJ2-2	TGTGCCAGTAGGACGACGGACGGGAGTCCCACCGGGGAGCTGTTTTTT	CASRTTDGSPTGELFF
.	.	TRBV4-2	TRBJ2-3	TGTGCCAGCAGCCAGTATCTAGCTCGGGGAGATACGCAGTATTTT	CASSQYLARGDTQYF
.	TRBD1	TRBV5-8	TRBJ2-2	TGTGCCAGCAGCCGGGGACAGTACACCGGGGAGCTGTTTTTT	CASSRGQYTGELFF
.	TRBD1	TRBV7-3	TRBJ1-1	TGTGCCAGCACTAGGGGGCGGGATACTGAAGCTTTCTTT	CASTRGRDTEAFF